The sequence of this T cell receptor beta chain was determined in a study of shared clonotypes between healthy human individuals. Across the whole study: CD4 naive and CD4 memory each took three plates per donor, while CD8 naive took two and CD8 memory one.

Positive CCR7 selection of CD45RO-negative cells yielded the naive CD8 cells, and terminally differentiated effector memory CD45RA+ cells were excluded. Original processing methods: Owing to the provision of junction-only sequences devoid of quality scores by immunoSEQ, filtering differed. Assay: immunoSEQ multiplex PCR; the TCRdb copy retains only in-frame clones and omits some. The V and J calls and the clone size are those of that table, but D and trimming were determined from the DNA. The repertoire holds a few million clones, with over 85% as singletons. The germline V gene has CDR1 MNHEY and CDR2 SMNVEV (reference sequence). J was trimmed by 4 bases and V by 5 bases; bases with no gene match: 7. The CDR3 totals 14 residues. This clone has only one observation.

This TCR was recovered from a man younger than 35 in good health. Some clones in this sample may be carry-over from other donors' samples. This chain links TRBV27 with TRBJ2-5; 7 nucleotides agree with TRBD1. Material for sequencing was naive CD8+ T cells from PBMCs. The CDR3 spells CASSADRDPETQYF. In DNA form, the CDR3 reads TGTGCCAGCAGTGCTGACAGGGACCCAGAGACCCAGTACTTC.